The 24 T cell receptor beta chains given below trace back to one sample, sequenced in a study of cytomegalovirus exposure and HLA in healthy donors. Amplification used 60 Vbeta primers and 13 Jbeta primers. Libraries were prepared by immunoSEQ multiplex PCR; TCRdb keeps only in-frame clonotypes and omits some of them. The sample is made up of fewer than 200,000 clones, and the top ten hold around 6% of it. Sequencing input: PBMCs. These receptor sequences come from a man aged 25 to 40 in good health and CMV-seronegative.

The genes are TRBV29-1 and TRBJ1-2; 7 positions match TRBD1. Germline V gene sequence: CDR1 SQVTM, CDR2 ANQGSEA. The CDR3 length is 14 residues. The V and J ends lost 6 bases and 0 bases, in that order; junction bases with no gene match: 7. The CDR3 region is CSVKGTAANYGYTF. CDR3 in DNA: TGCAGCGTCAAAGGGACAGCCGCTAACTATGGCTACACCTTC. Full variable domain (outside the CDR3, taken from reference TRBV29-1 and TRBJ1-2): SAVISQKPSRDICQRGTSLTIQCQVDSQVTMMFWYRQQPGQSLTLIATANQGSEATYESGFVIDKFPISRPNLTFSTLTVSNMSPEDSSIYLCSVKGTAANYGYTFGSGTRLTVV.

The chain carries TRBV9 and TRBJ2-2, with D unresolved. Germline V gene sequence: CDR1 SGDLS, CDR2 YYNGEE. V was shortened by 0 bases and J by 3 bases, with 6 bases between the two germline ends. The CDR3 is 14 residues long. The CDR3 loop reads CASSVGPYTGELFF. The CDR3 DNA is TGTGCCAGCAGCGTAGGTCCGTACACCGGGGAGCTGTTTTTT.

The CDR3 loop reads CASSPLRQGTDTQYF. In DNA, the CDR3 is TGTGCCAGCTCACCACTAAGACAGGGTACAGATACGCAGTATTTT. The chain employs TRBV18 and TRBJ2-3; 7 bases are shared with TRBD1. The CDR3 contains 15 residues. V lost 1 base and J lost 3; bases outside the gene matches: 4. CDR1 KGHSH and CDR2 LQKENI come from the germline V gene. The whole variable domain, remainder taken from reference TRBV18 and TRBJ2-3, is NAGVMQNPRHLVRRRGQEARLRCSPMKGHSHVYWYRQLPEEGLKFMVYLQKENIIDESGMPKERFSAEFPKEGPSILRIQQVVRGDSAAYFCASSPLRQGTDTQYFGPGTRLTVL.

The genes are TRBV4-2 and TRBJ1-2, with D unclear. This CDR3 contains 14 residues. CDR1 LGHNA and CDR2 YNFKEQ come from the germline V gene. V was trimmed by 1 base and J by 3 bases, leaving 9 bases between them. CDR3: CASSQVGSDYGYTF. CDR3 bases: TGTGCCAGCAGCCAAGTAGGCAGCGACTATGGCTACACCTTC.

The chain uses TRBV6-1 and TRBJ2-4; D perhaps matches TRBD1 (7 bases). The CDR3 runs to 14 residues. V was clipped by 6 bases and J by 2 bases, with 11 bases between them. The germline gives CDR1 MNHNS, CDR2 SASEGT. The CDR3 sequence: CASSAGQTKNIQYF. In nucleotides, the CDR3 is TGTGCCAGCAGCGCGGGACAGACCAAAAACATTCAGTACTTC.

The genes are TRBV7-7 and TRBJ2-1, with D tentatively TRBD2 (6 bases). The germline CDR1 and CDR2 sequences are SSHAT and FNYEAQ (reference sequence). The CDR3 length is 14 residues. V gave up 5 bases and J gave up 5 bases, with 13 bases separating them. The CDR3 DNA reads TGTGCCAGCAGCCGGGAGATAGGTGACAATGAGCAGTTCTTC. It is translated as CASSREIGDNEQFF.

The chain carries TRBV14 and TRBJ2-5; weak D call: TRBD1 (6 bases). Germline loops: CDR1 SGHDN, CDR2 FVKESK. This CDR3 is 16 amino acids long. The ends were cut back, 0 bases at V and 4 bases at J, with 15 bases in the middle. The CDR3 region has the DNA TGTGCCAGCAGCCAAGATGTGGGACACTCCCCAGAGACCCAGTACTTC. Translating gives CASSQDVGHSPETQYF. Using reference TRBV14 and TRBJ2-5 for the parts outside the CDR3, the full variable domain is EAGVTQFPSHSVIEKGQTVTLRCDPISGHDNLYWYRRVMGKEIKFLLHFVKESKQDESGMPNNRFLAERTGGTYSTLKVQPAELEDSGVYFCASSQDVGHSPETQYFGPGTRLLVL.

The rearrangement uses TRBV7-2 and TRBJ1-1, with D uncertain. The germline V and J ends were trimmed by 3 bases and 4 bases, with 15 bases remaining between them. The CDR3 length is 15 residues. Germline-derived CDR1 and CDR2 are SGHTA and FQGNSA. The CDR3 bases are TGTGCCAGCAGCTTGGATCATGCGGGAGGCACTGAAGCTTTCTTT. Protein product: CASSLDHAGGTEAFF.

The rearrangement joins TRBV4-2 to TRBJ2-5; TRBD2 might be the D (5 bases). CDR1 and CDR2 (germline): LGHNA, YNFKEQ. There are 15 residues in the CDR3. V lost 0 bases to trimming and J lost 1 base, with 9 bases between them. This chain's CDR3 is CASSQDLEVQETQYF. CDR3 in DNA: TGTGCCAGCAGCCAAGATCTGGAGGTCCAAGAGACCCAGTACTTC.

The V and J genes are TRBV5-5 and TRBJ2-1, with 10 bases fitting TRBD1. The ends lost 4 bases at V and 5 bases at J; junction bases unmatched: 6. CDR3 length: 15 amino acids. CDR1 and CDR2 (germline): SGHKS, YYEKEE (reference sequence). The CDR3 protein is CASSADRGLNNEQFF. CDR3 sequence (DNA): TGTGCCAGCAGCGCCGACAGGGGGCTTAACAATGAGCAGTTCTTC.

The genes are TRBV9 and TRBJ2-7; 10 nucleotides agree with TRBD2. The CDR3 consists of 14 residues. The germline V gene has CDR1 SGDLS and CDR2 YYNGEE. The trim removed 4 bases at V and 4 bases at J, leaving 5 bases unmatched. As DNA, the CDR3 is TGTGCCAGCAGCACGGGACTAGCGTCATACGAGCAGTACTTC. Translated: CASSTGLASYEQYF.

The chain carries TRBV29-1 and TRBJ1-1; D perhaps matches TRBD1 (5 bases). The germline gives CDR1 SQVTM, CDR2 ANQGSEA. The CDR3 extends over 15 amino acids. Trimming cost V 6 bases and J 6 bases, with 23 bases left between them. The CDR3 DNA reads as TGCAGCGTCGGGGGGAGGAGCCCGTGGGCGTCTGAAGCTTTCTTT. Protein sequence: CSVGGRSPWASEAFF.

This rearrangement joins TRBV28 to TRBJ1-5, with D perhaps TRBD1 (5 bases). Trimming pared 5 bases from V and 1 base from J, leaving 15 bases between. CDR3 length: 16 residues. Germline loops: CDR1 MDHEN, CDR2 SYDVKM. For the CDR3, the DNA is TGTGCCAGCAGTCCGATACCGGGGGGAAGCAATCAGCCCCAGCATTTT. It codes for CASSPIPGGSNQPQHF.

The V call is TRBV6-6, the J call TRBJ2-1, with a tentative D call TRBD1 (7 bases). The ends were cut back, 5 bases at V and 9 bases at J, with 20 bases in the middle. This CDR3 spans 15 amino acids. Looked up from germline, CDR1 is MNHNY and CDR2 is SVGAGI (reference sequence). The CDR3 here is CASSPRTGAGGEQFF. CDR3 coding DNA: TGTGCCAGCAGTCCCCGGACAGGCGCCGGGGGTGAGCAGTTCTTC.

This sequence joins TRBV2 and TRBJ2-3, with 16 bases aligning to TRBD2. CDR1 is SNHLY, CDR2 FYNNEI, per germline. The CDR3 is 16 residues long. Unmatched junction bases numbered 6, after V lost 7 bases and J lost 5 bases. CDR3 nucleotide sequence: TGTGCCAGCACCGGGACTAGCGGGAGGGACGTAGATACGCAGTATTTT. It encodes CASTGTSGRDVDTQYF.

The chain recombines TRBV28 with TRBJ2-1, with TRBD1 matching 8 bases. V lost 5 bases to trimming and J lost 10 bases; unmatched junction nucleotides: 10. Germline lookup yields CDR1 MDHEN and CDR2 SYDVKM. This CDR3 region has 14 residues. In nucleotides, the CDR3 is TGTGCCAGCAGTCAAGGGGCAGGGGGCGGCGAGCAGTTCTTC. Amino acid sequence: CASSQGAGGGEQFF.

The chain recombines TRBV4-1 with TRBJ2-7; 9 bases line up with TRBD1. Germline CDR1 reads MGHRA; CDR2 reads YSYEKL. The V gene end was trimmed by 2 bases and the J gene end by 6 bases; junction bases not matched to a gene: 11. The CDR3 length is 16 residues. CDR3 DNA sequence: TGCGCCAGCAGCCAATCTCCCGGGACAGGGCTCCGCGAGCAGTACTTC. Its protein is CASSQSPGTGLREQYF.

This sequence joins TRBV7-9 and TRBJ1-4; no reliable D call. This CDR3 has 14 residues. Germline CDR1 SEHNR, CDR2 FQNEAQ (reference sequence). Between the trimmed V and J ends, which lost 7 bases and 0 bases, there was a span of 9 bases. The CDR3: CASTTVPTNEKLFF. CDR3 nucleotide sequence: TGTGCCAGCACCACAGTTCCAACTAATGAAAAACTGTTTTTT.

Points on this clone: Other DNA sequences within the sample encode an identical CDR3. The chain uses TRBV7-9 and TRBJ1-1; D perhaps matches TRBD1 (5 bases). The CDR3 length is 13 residues. Trimming cost V 5 bases and J 1 base, with 8 bases left between them. The germline V gene has CDR1 SEHNR and CDR2 FQNEAQ (reference sequence). The chain's CDR3 is CASSLQGNTEAFF. CDR3 DNA: TGTGCCAGCAGCCTCCAGGGGAACACTGAAGCTTTCTTT.

V and J are TRBV30 and TRBJ2-7; 14 bases map to TRBD2. Per the germline V gene, CDR1 is GTSNPN and CDR2 is SVGIG (reference sequence). V lost 3 bases, J lost 2 bases, and 3 bases stayed unmatched. This CDR3 has 15 residues. The CDR3 sequence is CAWSRTSGGPYEQYF. DNA of the CDR3: TGTGCCTGGAGCCGGACTAGCGGGGGGCCCTACGAGCAGTACTTC.

CDR3: CASTLGRLASVQETQYF. The CDR3 DNA is TGTGCCAGCACCTTGGGACGACTAGCGTCTGTTCAAGAGACCCAGTACTTC. This rearrangement joins TRBV28 to TRBJ2-5; 8 bases align to TRBD2. The CDR3 sequence is 17 residues long. The trim removed 7 bases at V and 2 bases at J, leaving 15 bases unmatched. Germline V gene data show CDR1 as MDHEN and CDR2 as SYDVKM. Full variable domain (outside the CDR3, taken from reference TRBV28 and TRBJ2-5): DVKVTQSSRYLVKRTGEKVFLECVQDMDHENMFWYRQDPGLGLRLIYFSYDVKMKEKGDIPEGYSVSREKKERFSLILESASTNQTSMYLCASTLGRLASVQETQYFGPGTRLLVL.

The chain is built from TRBV19 and TRBJ1-4, with TRBD1 identical over 11 bases. Germline V gives CDR1 LNHDA, CDR2 SQIVND (reference sequence). Trimming cost V 5 bases and J 6 bases; bases outside gene matches: 11. The CDR3 loop spans 17 amino acids. CDR3 DNA sequence: TGTGCCAGTAGTTTCGGAGGACAGGGGGCTAACGATGAAAAACTGTTTTTT. Protein sequence: CASSFGGQGANDEKLFF.

V usage is TRBV5-4 and J usage is TRBJ2-7; no definite D call. The germline gives CDR1 SGHNT, CDR2 YYREEE (reference sequence). Trimming took off 3 bases at V and 7 bases at J, with 17 bases between the two ends. CDR3 length: 14 residues. The CDR3: CASSSWARTREQYF. The CDR3 region has the DNA TGTGCCAGCAGCTCCTGGGCCCGAACAAGGGAGCAGTACTTC.

In DNA form, the CDR3 reads TGTGCCAGCAGTGAATATTCGTCCAGCACAGATACGCAGTATTTT. This translates into CASSEYSSSTDTQYF. The gene calls are TRBV25-1 and TRBJ2-3; D unclear. V gave up 0 bases and J gave up 0 bases, with 7 bases separating them. Germline lookup yields CDR1 MGHDK and CDR2 SYGVNS. The CDR3 is 15 amino acids. The full variable domain, rest sourced from reference TRBV25-1 and TRBJ2-3, is EADIYQTPRYLVIGTGKKITLECSQTMGHDKMYWYQQDPGMELHLIHYSYGVNSTEKGDLSSESTVSRIRTEHFPLTLESARPSHTSQYLCASSEYSSSTDTQYFGPGTRLTVL.